The present entry profiles one T cell receptor beta chain with its context. 60 Vbeta and 13 Jbeta primers were used in PCR. Clones were read by immunoSEQ multiplex PCR, and TCRdb kept only the in-frame ones, dropping some. The sample has 150,000 to 250,000 clones, approximately 78% seen once. The ends lost 4 bases at V and 5 bases at J; junction bases unmatched: 8. The germline gives CDR1 MDHEN, CDR2 SYDVKM. CDR3 length: 16 amino acids. The data were obtained in a study of cytomegalovirus exposure and HLA in healthy donors. Background on the study: Unique TCRs numbering around 80 million, obtained from HLA-typed donors, made up an early data release.

This clonotype was obtained from a woman between 45 and 65 years old in good health and CMV-seropositive. Sequenced: PBMCs. This chain connects TRBV28 to TRBJ2-7; 13 bases are a match to TRBD2. The DNA of the CDR3 is TGTGCCAGCAGTTATAGTAGACTAGCGGGGGGAGACGAGCAGTACTTC. Its protein product is CASSYSRLAGGDEQYF.